Listed here is a single T cell receptor (beta chain). Original data processing: How many nucleated cells were present was estimated from reference gene primer amplification. The assay was immunoSEQ multiplex PCR, and TCRdb's table has in-frame clones only and misses some. The V and J calls and clone size are taken from that table; D and trimming were inferred from the DNA. The table lists some 100,000 clones, 85% of them singletons. Germline CDR1 KGHDR, CDR2 SFDVKD. Trimming took off 5 bases at V and 0 bases at J, with 8 bases between the two ends. CDR3 length equals 14 residues. This sample was taken from a study of blood T cell repertoires in COVID-19. Study information: Both acute and convalescent COVID-19 samples were obtained from the United States, Italy and Spain. PBMCs, B-cell-depleted T cells, or T cells were the source of the cDNA or gDNA that made up the material.

The sequence came from a human donor in a cohort sampled during active COVID-19. The V and J genes are TRBV24-1 and TRBJ2-3, with a possible D match to TRBD1 (6 bases). Input material: peripheral blood. CDR3 loop: CATSGTESTDTQYF. CDR3 coding DNA: TGTGCCACCAGTGGGACAGAGAGCACAGATACGCAGTATTTT.